This TCR beta chain was sequenced during a study of T cell repertoires in cytomegalovirus infection. The CDR3 is 12 residues long. Trimming removed 8 bases at V and 0 bases at J, with 8 bases between. The V gene's germline CDR1 is SEHNR and CDR2 FQNEAQ (reference sequence). TCRdb reprocessed the reads with MiXCR, giving one entry per CDR3 protein. In the table there are 70,000 to 95,000 distinct CDR3 sequences, approximately 30% of which are singletons. This clonotype was seen only a few times. The target antigen is unknown. Overall study findings and caveats: HLA-C-restricted CMV clonotypes gave the most frequent clonotype in two of eight donors.

V is TRBV7-9 and J is TRBJ2-7, with unresolved D. Here the sequenced sample was CD8+ T cells from cultured PBMCs, taken from culture after CMV antigen stimulation. The sequence derives from a human donor in good health (CMV status not recorded). Some clones in this sample may be carry-over from other donors' samples. CDR3 DNA sequence: TGTGCCAGCGGTCTTTCCTCCTACGAGCAGTACTTC. It yields the protein CASGLSSYEQYF.